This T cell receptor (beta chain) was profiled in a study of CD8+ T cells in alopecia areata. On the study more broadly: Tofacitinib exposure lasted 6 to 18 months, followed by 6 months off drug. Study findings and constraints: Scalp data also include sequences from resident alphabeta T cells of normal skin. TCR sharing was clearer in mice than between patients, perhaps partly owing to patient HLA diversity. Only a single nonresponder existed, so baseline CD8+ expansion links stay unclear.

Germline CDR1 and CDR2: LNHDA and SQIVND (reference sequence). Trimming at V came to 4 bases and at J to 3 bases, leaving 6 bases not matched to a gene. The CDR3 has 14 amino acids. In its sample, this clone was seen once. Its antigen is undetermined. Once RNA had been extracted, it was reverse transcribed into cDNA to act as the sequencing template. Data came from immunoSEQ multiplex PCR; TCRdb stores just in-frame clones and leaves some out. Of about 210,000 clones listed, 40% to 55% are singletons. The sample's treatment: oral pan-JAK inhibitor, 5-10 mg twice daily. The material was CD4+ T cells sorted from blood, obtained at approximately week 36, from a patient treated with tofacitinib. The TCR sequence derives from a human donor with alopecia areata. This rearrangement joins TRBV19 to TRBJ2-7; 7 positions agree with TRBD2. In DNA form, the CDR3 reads TGTGCCAGTAGTACTGGACTAGGCGGCTACGAGCAGTACTTC. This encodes CASSTGLGGYEQYF.